Below, 17 T cell receptor beta chains from the same sample are listed, as sequenced in a study of cytomegalovirus exposure and HLA in healthy donors. The primer mix had 60 Vbeta and 13 Jbeta primers. The data were produced by immunoSEQ multiplex PCR, yet TCRdb's version contains in-frame clones alone and is incomplete. The table has about 160,000 clones, 70% to 80% seen once. Sequenced material: PBMCs. The origin of the receptors is a human donor in good health.

The chain recombines TRBV9 with TRBJ1-5, with 9 bases aligning to TRBD1. V dropped 0 bases and J dropped 2; count of bases not matched to a gene: 0. Looked up from germline, CDR1 is SGDLS and CDR2 is YYNGEE. This CDR3 is 15 amino acids long. CDR3: CASSVGDRGNQPQHF. The CDR3 coding sequence is TGTGCCAGCAGCGTAGGGGACAGGGGCAATCAGCCCCAGCATTTT.

The chain combines TRBV19 with TRBJ1-5; 7 positions match TRBD1. The CDR3 totals 19 residues. Germline loops: CDR1 LNHDA, CDR2 SQIVND (reference sequence). Germline trimming cut 7 bases from V and 5 bases from J; bases unmatched to any gene: 23. This CDR3 reads CASIAFGRGHRGGDQPQHF. DNA for the CDR3: TGTGCCAGTATTGCCTTTGGGCGCGGCCACAGGGGAGGAGATCAGCCCCAGCATTTT.

The J gene is TRBJ1-5, the V gene TRBV28; D gene ambiguous. This CDR3 has 20 residues. Germline V gene sequence: CDR1 MDHEN, CDR2 SYDVKM. Trimming pared 1 base from V and 3 bases from J, leaving 25 bases between. The CDR3: CASSLSGSVGLPSNNQPQHF. The CDR3, as DNA: TGTGCCAGCAGTTTATCGGGGTCAGTAGGACTCCCAAGTAACAATCAGCCCCAGCATTTT.

This chain uses TRBV10-1 with TRBJ2-3; D ambiguous. This CDR3 region has 17 residues. Germline assignment: CDR1 WNHNN and CDR2 SYGVQD (reference sequence). Between the trimmed V and J ends, which lost 8 bases and 1 base, there was a span of 22 bases. CDR3 loop: CASSPSRGVSGTDTQYF. CDR3 DNA sequence: TGCGCCAGCTCTCCTTCGAGAGGAGTGTCGGGCACAGATACGCAGTATTTT.

V gene TRBV4-3 combines with J gene TRBJ2-3; 11 bases fit TRBD2. Losses at the gene ends were 3 bases for V and 2 bases for J; bases not matched to a gene: 7. This CDR3 region has 17 residues. Germline V gene data show CDR1 as LGHNA and CDR2 as YSLEER. The chain's CDR3 is CASSQLAGGFDTDTQYF. Written as DNA, the CDR3 is TGCGCCAGCAGCCAGCTAGCGGGAGGTTTCGACACAGATACGCAGTATTTT.

This clone came up once. The chain has TRBV19 and TRBJ1-2; D perhaps matches TRBD1 (6 bases). The CDR3 runs 12 residues. Germline V gene data show CDR1 as LNHDA and CDR2 as SQIVND (reference sequence). Trimming stripped 8 bases from V and 8 bases from J, with 15 bases between. The CDR3 region is CASRTGNSGYTF. The CDR3 DNA reads as TGTGCCAGTCGTACAGGGAACTCCGGCTACACCTTC. Full variable domain (remainder filled in from reference TRBV19 and TRBJ1-2): DGGITQSPKYLFRKEGQNVTLSCEQNLNHDAMYWYRQDPGQGLRLIYYSQIVNDFQKGDIAEGYSVSREKKESFPLTVTSAQKNPTAFYLCASRTGNSGYTFGSGTRLTVV.

The rearrangement uses TRBV28 and TRBJ1-5, with D uncertain. From germline, CDR1 is MDHEN and CDR2 SYDVKM. The CDR3 totals 11 residues. V was shortened by 4 bases and J by 7 bases, with 5 bases between the two germline ends. CDR3 amino acids: CASSSIQPQHF. The CDR3 DNA is TGTGCCAGCAGTTCCATCCAGCCCCAGCATTTT.

Turning to this clone: Germline is not matched at one junction end, which may reflect a read error. The V call is TRBV25-1, the J call TRBJ1-2; D is undetermined. Per the germline V gene, CDR1 is MGHDK and CDR2 is SYGVNS. This CDR3 contains 13 residues. The CDR3 DNA sequence: TGTGCCAGCAGTGAGCGTCCAAACTATGGCTACCCCTTC. Translation gives CASSERPNYGYPF.

The chain employs TRBV4-1 and TRBJ1-1, with 7 bases fitting TRBD1. With V trimmed by 1 base and J by 5 bases, 7 bases remained unmatched. Germline assignment: CDR1 MGHRA and CDR2 YSYEKL. This CDR3 comprises 15 residues. CDR3 amino acids: CASSQAFGTATEAFF. DNA of the CDR3: TGCGCCAGCAGCCAAGCTTTCGGGACAGCAACTGAAGCTTTCTTT.

This sequence joins TRBV6-1 and TRBJ1-6; D is possibly TRBD1 (6 bases). This CDR3 is built from 14 residues. The germline V gene encodes CDR1 MNHNS and CDR2 SASEGT. V was cut by 4 bases and J by 7 bases, with 11 bases left in between. CDR3 nucleotide sequence: TGTGCCAGCAGTGCCGGGACACCCAATTCACCCCTCCACTTT. As protein: CASSAGTPNSPLHF.

The chain combines TRBV2 with TRBJ1-5, with TRBD1 as a possible D gene (6 bases). The germline V gene has CDR1 SNHLY and CDR2 FYNNEI. Trimming cost V 6 bases and J 9 bases, with 12 bases left between them. CDR3 size: 12 residues. CDR3 sequence reads: CASSVDSRPQHF. In DNA, the CDR3 is TGTGCCAGCAGCGTGGACAGCCGGCCCCAGCATTTT.

The V gene is TRBV28, the J gene TRBJ1-1; 7 positions match TRBD1. Trimming at V came to 6 bases and at J to 5 bases, leaving 6 bases not matched to a gene. Germline V gene lookup returns CDR1 MDHEN and CDR2 SYDVKM. This CDR3 spans 13 amino acids. DNA of the CDR3: TGTGCCAGCAGCGTGACAGGGCGAACTGAAGCTTTCTTT. Translated: CASSVTGRTEAFF. The full variable domain, in which reference TRBV28 and TRBJ1-1 provide the parts outside the CDR3, is DVKVTQSSRYLVKRTGEKVFLECVQDMDHENMFWYRQDPGLGLRLIYFSYDVKMKEKGDIPEGYSVSREKKERFSLILESASTNQTSMYLCASSVTGRTEAFFGQGTRLTVV.

This clone was picked up a small number of times. The V call is TRBV4-2, the J call TRBJ2-3, with 8 bases that match TRBD2. Germline lookup yields CDR1 LGHNA and CDR2 YNFKEQ. This CDR3 spans 14 amino acids. The V and J ends lost 4 bases and 4 bases, in that order; junction bases with no gene match: 4. CDR3 sequence: CASSPGLAADTQYF. DNA for the CDR3: TGTGCCAGCAGCCCAGGACTAGCTGCAGATACGCAGTATTTT.

The chain employs TRBV6-1 and TRBJ2-1, with TRBD2 matching 8 bases. Germline V CDR1 and CDR2: MNHNS, SASEGT. There are 13 residues in the CDR3. With 0 bases clipped from V and 9 bases from J, the junction kept 1 base outside the gene matches. CDR3 coding DNA: TGTGCCAGCAGTGAAGCCGGGGGGGGTGAGCAGTTCTTC. Translation: CASSEAGGGEQFF.

The CDR3 nucleotides read TGTGCCAGCAGTCGCCCGGGGGGCCTAGATACGCAGTATTTT. It encodes CASSRPGGLDTQYF. The chain recombines TRBV6-5 with TRBJ2-3, with D maybe TRBD2 (7 bases). V lost 5 bases and J lost 5, with 14 bases in between. The CDR3 loop spans 14 amino acids. Germline-derived CDR1 and CDR2 are MNHEY and SVGAGI.

This clone was picked up one time. CDR3 sequence: CASSPPTDGYTF. Here the CDR3 DNA reads TGCGCCAGCAGCCCGCCGACAGATGGCTACACCTTC. This sequence joins TRBV5-1 and TRBJ1-2; the D gene is possibly TRBD1 (5 bases). Germline V gene sequence: CDR1 SGHRS, CDR2 YFSETQ. The CDR3 runs 12 residues. Trimming shortened V by 4 bases and J by 6 bases, and 10 bases separated the two germline ends.

The CDR3 DNA sequence: TGTGCCAGTGGAGCAGGGTCAGATACGCAGTATTTT. Translating gives CASGAGSDTQYF. The chain uses TRBV19 and TRBJ2-3, with D tentatively TRBD1 (5 bases). This CDR3 contains 12 residues. Trimming removed 8 bases at V and 4 bases at J, with 10 bases between. Germline CDR1 reads LNHDA; CDR2 reads SQIVND (reference sequence).